This TCR beta chain was profiled in a study of T cell repertoires in cytomegalovirus infection. Looking at the study overall: CMV infection and matching HLA type were both indicated by public TCR beta signatures.

The CDR3 contains 15 residues. The V gene lost 3 bases and the J gene lost 2 bases, with 11 bases spanning the gap. In germline, CDR1 is MDHEN, CDR2 SYDVKM. TCRdb reanalysed the reads using MiXCR and keeps one entry per CDR3 protein. The sample records some 270,000 distinct CDR3 sequences, about 18% being singletons. This clonotype was seen repeatedly, ten times or more. This rearrangement joins TRBV28 to TRBJ2-1; D remains ambiguous. This clonotype was obtained from a human donor in good health (CMV status not recorded). Some clones in this sample may be carry-over from other donors' samples. Specimen: CD8+ T cells from PBMCs. The CDR3 nucleotides read TGTGCCAGCAGTTTCCGGGCCGCACCCTACAATGAGCAGTTCTTC. It translates to CASSFRAAPYNEQFF.